The rows below give T cell receptor beta chains drawn from one sample of a study of blood T cell repertoires in COVID-19. The assay was immunoSEQ multiplex PCR, and TCRdb's table has in-frame clones only and misses some. The sample comprises roughly 200,000 clones, roughly three quarters of which are singletons, and roughly 9.4% rests with the top ten. The source material was peripheral blood. These receptors were collected from a woman aged 50 to 60 with active or convalescent COVID-19. The CDR3 runs from the conserved cysteine through the conserved F or W.

J gene | V gene | CDR3 protein
TRBJ2-3 | TRBV28 | CASSSWTGGFGTDTQYF
TRBJ2-7 | TRBV3-1/TRBV3-2 | CASSQGFRDYEQYF
TRBJ2-3 | TRBV19 | CASSRDRGPSTDTQYF
TRBJ2-2 | TRBV15 | CATSRASSLGTGELFF
TRBJ1-4 | TRBV18 | CASSPPGQGAEGKLFF
TRBJ1-2 | TRBV30 | CAETRGQGFDGYTF
TRBJ2-3 | TRBV25-1 | CASSGTSGSTDTQYF
TRBJ1-5 | TRBV5-5 | CASSLDEGSFRNSNQPQHF
TRBJ2-7 | TRBV4-2 | CASSQEVQGAGYEQYF
TRBJ2-5 | TRBV2 | CASSPGTSGISTQYF
TRBJ1-1 | TRBV5-6 | CASSLPETRGRPDTEAFF
TRBJ2-3 | TRBV7-2 | CASSPQGSGGRNTQYF
TRBJ1-1 | TRBV3-1/TRBV3-2 | CASSQEGGYTEAFF
TRBJ2-3 | TRBV7-9 | CASSLGLAGVGDTQYF
TRBJ2-3 | TRBV4-3 | CASSHTSGGTDTQYF
TRBJ2-5 | TRBV5-1 | CASSRGAGETQYF
TRBJ2-3 | TRBV7-2 | CASSASDRYFLKGYTQYF
TRBJ1-2 | TRBV29-1 | CSVEKKDRDGYTF
TRBJ1-1 | TRBV7-2 | CASSLTTGGTEAFF
TRBJ1-2 | TRBV6-6 | CASSYPRTGFDGYTF
TRBJ2-7 | TRBV7-2 | CASSLGPSGYEQYF
TRBJ1-3 | TRBV7-2 | CASSPAVGGSGNTIYF
TRBJ1-6 | TRBV6-5 | CASKGQGYSPLHF
TRBJ1-1 | TRBV27 | CASRKQGGDTEAFF
TRBJ2-7 | TRBV19 | CASSLGTSLVYEQYF
TRBJ1-5 | TRBV24-1 | CATSAGGVNQPQHF
TRBJ2-1 | TRBV21-1 | CASSNWSLGGEQFF
TRBJ2-3 | TRBV12-3/TRBV12-4 | CASSFLAGDTQYF
TRBJ2-7 | TRBV4-3 | CASSQDEAGSSYEQYF
TRBJ2-1 | TRBV7-2 | CASSPTRTSGGAGEQFF
TRBJ2-3 | TRBV9 | CASSVGLAGDTDTQYF
TRBJ2-2 | TRBV7-3 | CASTEGRKTGELFF
TRBJ2-6 | TRBV14 | CASSQVLGGANVLTF
TRBJ2-7 | TRBV27 | CASTIGAGGGLNEQYF
TRBJ2-7 | TRBV3-1/TRBV3-2 | CASSPQPLGLAGGREQYF
TRBJ1-1 | TRBV19 | CASRQMKNTEAFF